One sample yielded the 9 T cell receptor beta chains listed below, sequenced in a study of blood T cell repertoires in COVID-19. Sequenced by immunoSEQ multiplex PCR; TCRdb stores in-frame clones only, minus some. The sample lists around 170,000 clones, approximately 79% seen once, with about 3% in the top ten. Sequencing used peripheral blood. The source is a woman at least 80 years old with acute or convalescent COVID-19.

The chain has TRBV3-1 (or the pseudogene TRBV3-2) and TRBJ2-7; TRBD2 matches 14 bases. Per germline, CDR1 LGHDT and CDR2 YNNKEL (reference sequence). Trimming removed 3 bases from V and 5 bases from J; junction bases left unmatched: 6. The CDR3 extends over 16 amino acids. CDR3 sequence (DNA): TGTGCCAGCAGCCACTCGGGACTAGCGGGAGCCCACGAGCAGTACTTC. As protein: CASSHSGLAGAHEQYF.

This chain uses TRBV5-6 with TRBJ2-1; 14 bases match TRBD2. In germline, CDR1 is SGHDT, CDR2 YYEEEE. The junction had 9 bases not matched to a gene; V was cut back by 3 bases and J by 13 bases. This CDR3 is built from 15 residues. This chain's CDR3 is CASSSDLGLAGGQFF. The CDR3 region has the DNA TGTGCCAGCAGCTCAGACCTCGGACTAGCGGGAGGCCAGTTCTTC.

V and J are TRBV5-8 and TRBJ2-1; D uncertain. V was clipped by 1 base and J by 2 bases, with 10 bases between them. The CDR3 is 15 amino acids. The V gene's germline CDR1 is SGHTS and CDR2 YDEGEE. CDR3 sequence: CASSLFVAPYNEQFF. The CDR3, as DNA: TGTGCCAGCAGCTTGTTCGTAGCACCCTACAATGAGCAGTTCTTC.

This clone occurred once. The rearrangement uses TRBV5-1 and TRBJ2-2, with TRBD2 matching over 11 bases. The trim removed 4 bases at V and 1 base at J, leaving 3 bases unmatched. The germline V gene encodes CDR1 SGHRS and CDR2 YFSETQ. This CDR3 comprises 16 residues. The CDR3 loop reads CASSPGLAVNTGELFF. The CDR3 nucleotides are TGCGCCAGCAGCCCGGGACTAGCGGTGAACACCGGGGAGCTGTTTTTT.

The chain employs TRBV20-1 and TRBJ2-3; 11 bases align to TRBD1. Looked up from germline, CDR1 is DFQATT and CDR2 is SNEGSKA (reference sequence). The CDR3 has 15 residues. The trim removed 3 bases at V and 4 bases at J, leaving 6 bases unmatched. The CDR3: CSASSGQGAADTQYF. The CDR3 bases are TGCAGTGCTAGTAGTGGACAGGGGGCTGCAGATACGCAGTATTTT.

The rearrangement links TRBV30 to TRBJ2-3; D is ambiguous. Per the germline V gene, CDR1 is GTSNPN and CDR2 is SVGIG (reference sequence). The V end lost 4 bases, the J end lost 0 bases, and 8 bases lay between the germline ends. The CDR3 totals 13 residues. The CDR3 sequence is CAWNWRSTDTQYF. CDR3 nucleotide sequence: TGTGCCTGGAATTGGCGGAGCACAGATACGCAGTATTTT.

CDR3 in DNA: TGTGCCAGCACCACGGGGACAGGGGATCCTTATGGCTACACCTTC. It codes for CASTTGTGDPYGYTF. This chain uses TRBV2 with TRBJ1-2; TRBD1 agrees at 10 bases. Germline V gene sequence: CDR1 SNHLY, CDR2 FYNNEI. Unmatched junction bases numbered 10, after V lost 7 bases and J lost 5 bases. The CDR3 consists of 15 residues.

The chain uses TRBV28 and TRBJ2-3; 8 positions match TRBD1. Unmatched junction bases numbered 5, after V lost 2 bases and J lost 7 bases. Germline V gene sequence: CDR1 MDHEN, CDR2 SYDVKM. The CDR3 is made up of 14 amino acids. CDR3 sequence: CASSLAGGMNTQYF. In nucleotides, the CDR3 is TGTGCCAGCAGTTTAGCAGGGGGCATGAATACGCAGTATTTT.

The CDR3 here is CASRKMTDSNYGYTF. In DNA, the CDR3 is TGTGCCAGCAGGAAGATGACCGACTCTAACTATGGCTACACCTTC. The chain couples TRBV5-5 to TRBJ1-2; D is ambiguous. The ends were cut back, 5 bases at V and 0 bases at J, with 14 bases in the middle. Germline CDR1 is SGHKS and CDR2 is YYEKEE (reference sequence). This CDR3 has 15 residues.